Presented here are 17 T cell receptor beta chains from one specimen sequenced in a study of early T cells in non-severe SARS-CoV-2 infection (dated by TCRdb to 2020 to 2022). Library preparation employed 5' RACE. Sequencer: NextSeq 500. TCRdb took the public reads, trimmed them with fastp at Q25, ran MiXCR for clone calling and kept in-frame beta chains. One record per CDR3 amino acid sequence lists the most common genes and DNA. Here the sample has fewer than 75,000 distinct CDR3 sequences; over 20% occur a single time. The biggest ten clones account for 16% of the sample. The specimen comprised whole blood, sampled at baseline. These receptors all stem from an adult who was a healthcare worker with PCR-confirmed SARS-CoV-2 infection or an uninfected control (not recorded which).

V is TRBV9 and J is TRBJ2-5, with 9 bases aligning to TRBD2. The CDR3 covers 18 residues. Trimming took 1 base from V and 2 from J; bases not matched to a gene: 12. Per germline, CDR1 SGDLS and CDR2 YYNGEE. The CDR3 nucleotides are TGTGCCAGCAGCGTACCCCTGGTGGCTAGCGGGAAACAAGAGACCCAGTACTTC. Translation: CASSVPLVASGKQETQYF.

A few counts support this clonotype. V and J are TRBV9 and TRBJ2-3; no definite D call. This CDR3 has 14 residues. V lost 0 bases to trimming and J lost 0 bases, with 5 bases between them. Germline CDR1 and CDR2: SGDLS and YYNGEE. The CDR3 protein is CASSVDPSTDTQYF. The CDR3 DNA sequence: TGTGCCAGCAGCGTAGATCCCAGCACAGATACGCAGTATTTT.

This clonotype was detected only once. This sequence joins TRBV7-9 and TRBJ2-7; D possibly matches TRBD1 or TRBD2 (5 bases each). CDR3 length equals 14 residues. Germline CDR1 SEHNR, CDR2 FQNEAQ (reference sequence). V was cut by 5 bases and J by 2 bases, with 13 bases left in between. CDR3 in DNA: TGTGCCAGCAGCCCCGGGACGGAAACCTACGAGCAGTACTTC. Residues: CASSPGTETYEQYF.

This clonotype was counted a few times. Here the CDR3 reads CASSAPGQGNSPLHF. CDR3 nucleotide sequence: TGTGCCAGTAGCGCCCCGGGACAGGGTAATTCACCCCTCCACTTT. The chain links TRBV19 to TRBJ1-6, with 9 positions matching TRBD1. The CDR3 has 15 amino acids. J lost 6 bases, V lost 6 bases, and 6 bases had no gene match. Germline lookup yields CDR1 LNHDA and CDR2 SQIVND (reference sequence).

This chain links TRBV5-1 with TRBJ2-1; D gene uncertain. Germline CDR1 SGHRS, CDR2 YFSETQ. V lost 5 bases to trimming and J lost 8 bases, with 20 bases between them. The CDR3 totals 15 residues. DNA for the CDR3: TGCGCCAGCAGGGCATCATCCTACCCGGAGTATGAGCAGTTCTTC. This encodes CASRASSYPEYEQFF.

The chain combines TRBV2 with TRBJ1-2; D unresolved. CDR3 length: 10 amino acids. Per the germline V gene, CDR1 is SNHLY and CDR2 is FYNNEI. V was clipped by 6 bases and J by 9 bases, with 8 bases between them. CDR3 protein: CASSEYSYTF. Here the CDR3 DNA reads TGTGCCAGCAGCGAATACAGCTACACCTTC.

This clonotype occurred a few times. V is TRBV7-3 and J is TRBJ1-5; D gene ambiguous. The CDR3 has 15 residues. Germline V gene data show CDR1 as SGHTA and CDR2 as FQGTGA. V was clipped by 5 bases and J by 0 bases, with 11 bases between them. The CDR3 region has the DNA TGTGCCAGCAGCCCCCGGGCGCGTAGCAATCAGCCCCAGCATTTT. Protein product: CASSPRARSNQPQHF.

This clonotype was picked up a small number of times. The chain recombines TRBV4-1 with TRBJ1-6, with no clear D. There are 17 residues in the CDR3. Germline V gene sequence: CDR1 MGHRA, CDR2 YSYEKL. Trimming took off 3 bases at V and 9 bases at J, with 21 bases between the two ends. CDR3 bases: TGCGCCAGCAGCCAGTCTGGGCCGGAGGCCTTTGGTTCACCCCTCCACTTT. Residues: CASSQSGPEAFGSPLHF.

This clonotype was detected once. The chain employs TRBV7-9 and TRBJ1-5; TRBD1 agrees at 7 bases. The germline V gene has CDR1 SEHNR and CDR2 FQNEAQ (reference sequence). CDR3 length: 12 residues. The CDR3 DNA follows: TGTGCTACAGGGGAGGGCAATCAGCCCCAGCATTTT. Its translation: CATGEGNQPQHF.

A single count supports this clonotype. This chain links TRBV28 with TRBJ1-6; TRBD1 is a possible D gene (6 bases). CDR1 MDHEN and CDR2 SYDVKM come from the germline V gene. The CDR3 has 16 residues. V was cut by 8 bases and J by 5 bases, with 19 bases left in between. CDR3 DNA: TGTGCCAGCCGATGGGGCAACAGGGCTCATAATTCACCCCTCCACTTT. Amino acids: CASRWGNRAHNSPLHF.

The rearrangement joins TRBV10-2 to TRBJ1-4; D perhaps matches TRBD1 (5 bases). Trimming cost V 5 bases and J 8 bases, with 12 bases left between them. Germline assignment: CDR1 WSHSY and CDR2 SAAADI. This CDR3 contains 13 residues. The CDR3 DNA reads as TGCGCCAGCAGTTTCGACCGGGGCGAAAAACTGTTTTTT. Its protein is CASSFDRGEKLFF.

The rearrangement links TRBV7-9 to TRBJ2-7, with D tentatively TRBD2 (5 bases). The ends were cut back, 2 bases at V and 2 bases at J, with 7 bases in the middle. The CDR3 consists of 13 residues. Germline V lookup: CDR1 SEHNR, CDR2 FQNEAQ (reference sequence). The CDR3 DNA reads TGTGCCAGCAGCTTATGGGGAGCCTACGAGCAGTACTTC. Encoded protein: CASSLWGAYEQYF.

This clonotype was recorded a few times. This sequence joins TRBV18 and TRBJ2-7; TRBD1 matches 7 bases. This CDR3 region has 15 residues. Germline CDR1 is KGHSH and CDR2 is LQKENI. V was pared by 1 base and J by 6 bases, with 9 bases of the junction left unmatched. The CDR3 DNA reads as TGTGCCAGCTCACCACGGGGGACAGCTTATTCCGAGCAGTACTTC. It translates to CASSPRGTAYSEQYF.

V gene TRBV20-1 combines with J gene TRBJ1-5; D ambiguous. V lost 6 bases and J lost 2, with 17 bases in between. CDR3 length equals 15 residues. Germline V gene lookup returns CDR1 DFQATT and CDR2 SNEGSKA (reference sequence). The CDR3 spells CSANGQLGRNQPQHF. DNA of the CDR3: TGCAGTGCCAACGGCCAACTAGGACGCAATCAGCCCCAGCATTTT.

J is TRBJ1-2 and V is TRBV7-2, with TRBD1 matching over 7 bases. After removal of 6 bases from V and 3 bases from J, the junction contained 7 bases not matched to a gene. This CDR3 contains 14 residues. Germline lookup yields CDR1 SGHTA and CDR2 FQGNSA. This chain's CDR3 is CASRRRDRDYGYTF. CDR3 DNA: TGTGCCAGCAGGAGGCGGGACAGAGACTATGGCTACACCTTC.

The rearrangement links TRBV30 to TRBJ2-7, with 13 positions matching TRBD2. Germline CDR1 GTSNPN, CDR2 SVGIG (reference sequence). V shed 2 bases, J shed 2 bases, and the junction held 3 bases outside the gene matches. This CDR3 spans 15 amino acids. The CDR3 protein is CAWSSGTSGAYEQYF. The CDR3 DNA reads TGTGCCTGGAGTTCCGGGACTAGCGGGGCCTACGAGCAGTACTTC.

The chain is built from TRBV6-2 or TRBV6-3 and TRBJ2-5; TRBD2 matches 9 bases. CDR1 and CDR2 (germline): MNHEY, SVGEGT. The V segment lost 6 bases and the J segment 2 bases; nucleotides outside the gene matches: 7. CDR3 length: 15 residues. The CDR3 sequence is CASSPSGGPQETQYF. The DNA for the CDR3 is TGTGCCAGCAGCCCGAGCGGGGGGCCTCAAGAGACCCAGTACTTC.